This T cell receptor beta chain was sequenced during a study of CD8 T cells in Susac syndrome. Looked up from germline, CDR1 is DFQATT and CDR2 is SNEGSKA (reference sequence). With V trimmed by 3 bases and J by 5 bases, 9 bases remained unmatched. CDR3 size: 15 residues. Random hexamers were used to reverse transcribe an amount of about 0.45 to 1 ug RNA. The authors amplified TCR beta CDR3 across 54 Vbeta and 13 Jbeta using immunoSEQ multiplex PCR. TCRdb used MiXCR to reprocess the immunoSEQ multiplex PCR reads, holding one entry per CDR3 protein. There are 150,000 to 200,000 distinct CDR3 sequences in the sample; almost 96% occur only once, and 0.093% lies in the top ten. Sequencing of TCR beta was undertaken in CD8+ and CD4+ T cells derived from blood. The multiple sclerosis controls were treatment-naive patients, and their relapsing-remitting disease was stable or active. TEMRA cells were enriched by FACS, and CD4+ and CD8+ T cells were negatively isolated.

What was sequenced was CD4+ T cells from PBMCs. The receptor was derived from a human donor with multiple sclerosis. The rearrangement joins TRBV20-1 to TRBJ2-5; 10 positions agree with TRBD2. The CDR3 region is CSASRASGGSETQYF. The CDR3 DNA follows: TGCAGTGCTAGCCGGGCTAGCGGGGGCTCTGAGACCCAGTACTTC.